Listed below are T cell receptor beta chains from one sample, sequenced in a study of tumor-infiltrating lymphocytes in localized non-small cell lung cancer. This table comes from immunoSEQ multiplex PCR, and its TCRdb copy is limited to in-frame clones, with some not included. The sample records thousands of clones, around 79% being singletons. The sample comprised uninvolved lung tissue not adjacent to the tumor. These receptors all come from a human donor with non-small cell lung cancer. Both conserved end residues are part of each CDR3. D genes are given only for firm matches. The listing skips clone size in some rows; elsewhere it reads once, few, many or a size class.

size: once
J: TRBJ2-1
V: TRBV30
length: 14
D: NA
CDR3: CAWSISGADNEQFF
DNA: TGTGCCTGGAGTATTTCAGGGGCCGACAATGAGCAGTTCTTC

size: NA
J: TRBJ2-1
V: TRBV6-5
length: 13
D: NA
CDR3: CASSPGWDSEQFF
DNA: TGTGCCAGCAGCCCTGGTTGGGATAGTGAGCAGTTCTTC

size: NA
J: TRBJ2-7
V: TRBV18
length: 15
D: TRBD2
CDR3: CASSPAGGSSYEQYF
DNA: TGTGCCAGCTCCCCCGCGGGGGGGAGCTCCTACGAGCAGTACTTC

size: once
J: TRBJ1-2
V: TRBV7-2
length: 12
D: NA
CDR3: CASSLAEYGYTF
DNA: TGTGCCAGCAGCTTGGCTGAGTATGGCTACACCTTC

size: NA
J: TRBJ1-1
V: TRBV7-8
length: 14
D: NA
CDR3: CASSLESGGTEAFF
DNA: TGTGCCAGCAGCTTAGAATCCGGGGGCACTGAAGCTTTCTTT

size: NA
J: TRBJ2-7
V: TRBV6-5
length: 15
D: TRBD1
CDR3: CASSHGRQGVGEQYF
DNA: TGTGCCAGCAGTCATGGCCGGCAGGGGGTGGGCGAGCAGTACTTC

size: NA
J: TRBJ2-1
V: TRBV11-2
length: 17
D: TRBD2
CDR3: CASSLDPPTSGNNEQFF
DNA: TGTGCCAGCAGCTTAGACCCTCCTACTAGCGGGAACAATGAGCAGTTCTTC

size: once
J: TRBJ2-2
V: TRBV7-9
length: 16
D: NA
CDR3: CASSLALGAFAGELFF
DNA: TGTGCCAGCAGCTTAGCGCTTGGAGCATTTGCCGGGGAGCTGTTTTTT

size: NA
J: TRBJ2-2
V: TRBV7-2
length: 14
D: NA
CDR3: CASSLGGTFGELFF
DNA: TGTGCCAGCAGCTTAGGGGGGACTTTCGGGGAGCTGTTTTTT

size: NA
J: TRBJ2-2
V: TRBV27
length: 18
D: TRBD2
CDR3: CASSWGLAGGPSTGELFF
DNA: TGTGCCAGCAGTTGGGGACTAGCGGGAGGGCCCAGCACCGGGGAGCTGTTTTTT

size: NA
J: TRBJ2-1
V: TRBV5-1
length: 15
D: NA
CDR3: CASSLGWEGANEQFF
DNA: TGCGCCAGCAGCTTGGGATGGGAGGGGGCAAATGAGCAGTTCTTC

size: NA
J: TRBJ1-1
V: TRBV2
length: 11
D: NA
CDR3: CASRSGVVAFF
DNA: TGTGCCAGCAGATCAGGGGTAGTAGCTTTCTTT

size: NA
J: TRBJ2-2
V: TRBV10-3
length: 18
D: TRBD1
CDR3: CAISESRRGGKVAGELFF
DNA: TGTGCCATCAGTGAGTCAAGGAGAGGGGGCAAAGTTGCCGGGGAGCTGTTTTTT

size: NA
J: TRBJ1-1
V: TRBV6-6
length: 15
D: TRBD1
CDR3: CASITGGPMNTEAFF
DNA: TGTGCCAGCATCACAGGGGGCCCTATGAACACTGAAGCTTTCTTT

size: once
J: TRBJ1-1
V: TRBV10-3
length: 15
D: NA
CDR3: CAISESTRGDTEAFF
DNA: TGTGCCATCAGTGAGTCGACGCGGGGTGACACTGAAGCTTTCTTT

size: medium-sized
J: TRBJ2-7
V: TRBV11-1
length: 15
D: TRBD1
CDR3: CASSREGQALYEQYF
DNA: TGTGCCAGCAGCCGTGAGGGACAGGCGCTCTACGAGCAGTACTTC

size: NA
J: TRBJ1-2
V: TRBV7-3
length: 13
D: NA
CDR3: CASSWADKDGYTF
DNA: TGTGCCAGCAGCTGGGCAGACAAGGATGGCTACACCTTC

size: few
J: TRBJ1-1
V: TRBV19
length: 13
D: NA
CDR3: CASSIGGNTEAFF
DNA: TGTGCCAGTAGTATAGGAGGGAACACTGAAGCTTTCTTT

size: once
J: TRBJ2-2
V: TRBV14
length: 15
D: NA
CDR3: CASSQDVQTTGELFF
DNA: TGTGCCAGCAGCCAAGATGTGCAGACAACCGGGGAGCTGTTTTTT

size: large
J: TRBJ1-5
V: TRBV2
length: 14
D: NA
CDR3: CASSRGVGAQPQHF
DNA: TGTGCCAGCAGCCGAGGGGTGGGAGCTCAGCCCCAGCATTTT

size: NA
J: TRBJ1-2
V: TRBV19
length: 13
D: NA
CDR3: CASRTTGNYGYTF
DNA: TGTGCCAGTAGGACTACAGGGAACTATGGCTACACCTTC

size: NA
J: TRBJ2-3
V: TRBV28
length: 14
D: TRBD2
CDR3: CASSPRGLVDTQYF
DNA: TGTGCCAGCAGTCCACGGGGACTAGTAGATACGCAGTATTTT

size: NA
J: TRBJ1-4
V: TRBV5-1
length: 14
D: TRBD1
CDR3: CASRDRPSDEKLFF
DNA: TGCGCCAGCAGGGACAGGCCGTCTGATGAAAAACTGTTTTTT

size: NA
J: TRBJ1-2
V: TRBV29-1
length: 14
D: TRBD1
CDR3: CSVGQGGENYGYTF
DNA: TGCAGCGTTGGACAGGGGGGTGAGAACTATGGCTACACCTTC

size: NA
J: TRBJ2-7
V: TRBV28
length: 14
D: NA
CDR3: CASNSPKLPYEQYF
DNA: TGTGCCAGCAACTCCCCTAAGCTTCCCTACGAGCAGTACTTC

size: NA
J: TRBJ2-1
V: TRBV28
length: 16
D: TRBD2
CDR3: CASSLLLAGEWNEQFF
DNA: TGTGCCAGCAGTTTACTACTAGCGGGAGAATGGAATGAGCAGTTCTTC

size: NA
J: TRBJ1-1
V: TRBV30
length: 13
D: NA
CDR3: CAWSVSGWTEAFF
DNA: TGTGCCTGGAGTGTAAGCGGTTGGACTGAAGCTTTCTTT

size: NA
J: TRBJ2-2
V: TRBV9
length: 16
D: NA
CDR3: CASSVEPSRGTGELFF
DNA: TGTGCCAGCAGCGTAGAGCCATCCCGGGGCACCGGGGAGCTGTTTTTT

size: few
J: TRBJ2-5
V: TRBV13
length: 14
D: TRBD2
CDR3: CASSLAGGQETQYF
DNA: TGTGCCAGCAGCTTAGCGGGAGGGCAAGAGACCCAGTACTTC

size: NA
J: TRBJ1-1
V: TRBV6-6
length: 13
D: NA
CDR3: CAGRKGESTEAFF
DNA: TGTGCCGGTCGAAAGGGGGAAAGTACTGAAGCTTTCTTT

size: NA
J: TRBJ1-1
V: TRBV7-6
length: 13
D: TRBD1
CDR3: CASSGDSNTEAFF
DNA: TGTGCCAGCAGCGGGGACAGTAACACTGAAGCTTTCTTT

size: NA
J: TRBJ2-3
V: TRBV13
length: 16
D: TRBD1
CDR3: CASSSRDRASTDTQYF
DNA: TGTGCCAGCAGCTCCCGGGACAGGGCGAGCACAGATACGCAGTATTTT

size: NA
J: TRBJ1-2
V: TRBV29-1
length: 14
D: TRBD1
CDR3: CSVEGDSRNYGYTF
DNA: TGCAGCGTTGAAGGGGACAGCCGCAACTATGGCTACACCTTC

size: NA
J: TRBJ1-5
V: TRBV18
length: 17
D: NA
CDR3: CASSPGQPGIFNQPQHF
DNA: TGTGCCAGCTCACCAGGCCAGCCGGGGATATTCAATCAGCCCCAGCATTTT

size: once
J: TRBJ2-2
V: TRBV15
length: 14
D: NA
CDR3: CATSSGRNTGELFF
DNA: TGTGCCACCAGCAGCGGGCGGAACACCGGGGAGCTGTTTTTT

size: NA
J: TRBJ2-1
V: TRBV5-1
length: 12
D: NA
CDR3: CASSYRADEQFF
DNA: TGCGCCAGCAGCTATAGGGCCGATGAGCAGTTCTTC

size: few
J: TRBJ1-4
V: TRBV6-1
length: 16
D: TRBD1
CDR3: CASSELPGQGYEKLFF
DNA: TGTGCCAGCAGTGAGCTCCCGGGACAGGGGTATGAAAAACTGTTTTTT

size: once
J: TRBJ1-2
V: TRBV11-2
length: 15
D: NA
CDR3: CASSWGGVYNYGYTF
DNA: TGTGCCAGCAGCTGGGGAGGGGTTTATAACTATGGCTACACCTTC

size: NA
J: TRBJ2-7
V: TRBV30
length: 14
D: TRBD1
CDR3: CAWRGRQGVYEQYF
DNA: TGTGCCTGGAGGGGCCGACAGGGAGTCTACGAGCAGTACTTC

size: NA
J: TRBJ2-7
V: TRBV16
length: 14
D: NA
CDR3: CASSQGGGLYEQYF
DNA: TGTGCCAGCAGCCAAGGAGGGGGACTCTACGAGCAGTACTTC

size: NA
J: TRBJ1-1
V: TRBV11-2
length: 14
D: TRBD1
CDR3: CASSLGQGVEEAFF
DNA: TGTGCCAGCAGTCTCGGACAGGGCGTCGAAGAAGCTTTCTTT

size: once
J: TRBJ2-2
V: TRBV6-1
length: 15
D: NA
CDR3: CASRGTSAGIGELFF
DNA: TGTGCCAGCAGGGGGACCAGCGCGGGGATCGGGGAGCTGTTTTTT

size: NA
J: TRBJ1-2
V: TRBV6-9
length: 14
D: TRBD1
CDR3: CASSPGQGNYGYTF
DNA: TGTGCCAGCAGTCCGGGACAGGGTAACTATGGCTACACCTTC

size: once
J: TRBJ2-7
V: TRBV7-2
length: 13
D: NA
CDR3: CASSSRAPYEQYF
DNA: TGTGCCAGCAGCTCACGGGCCCCCTACGAGCAGTACTTC

size: NA
J: TRBJ1-3
V: TRBV11-3
length: 15
D: NA
CDR3: CASSSPGSAGNTIYF
DNA: TGTGCCAGCAGCTCCCCGGGCAGCGCTGGAAACACCATATATTTT

size: NA
J: TRBJ2-3
V: TRBV25-1
length: 13
D: NA
CDR3: CAGRDSTTDTQYF
DNA: TGTGCCGGGCGGGACAGTACCACAGATACGCAGTATTTT

size: few
J: TRBJ2-5
V: TRBV10-3
length: 16
D: TRBD2
CDR3: CAISEWGGRAKETQYF
DNA: TGTGCCATCAGTGAGTGGGGAGGGAGGGCCAAAGAGACCCAGTACTTC

size: once
J: TRBJ1-5
V: TRBV9
length: 14
D: TRBD1
CDR3: CASSVGQSNQPQHF
DNA: TGTGCCAGCAGCGTGGGACAGAGCAATCAGCCCCAGCATTTT

size: few
J: TRBJ2-1
V: TRBV7-9
length: 15
D: NA
CDR3: CASSSRGGSYNEQFF
DNA: TGTGCCAGCAGCTCAAGGGGTGGGTCCTACAATGAGCAGTTCTTC

size: NA
J: TRBJ2-7
V: TRBV5-4
length: 14
D: TRBD2
CDR3: CASSPGGGSYEQYF
DNA: TGTGCCAGCAGCCCCGGGGGAGGGTCCTACGAGCAGTACTTC

size: NA
J: TRBJ2-7
V: TRBV7-8
length: 14
D: NA
CDR3: CASSRSEVGYEQYF
DNA: TGTGCCAGCAGCCGGAGTGAGGTTGGCTACGAGCAGTACTTC

size: NA
J: TRBJ1-1
V: TRBV7-6
length: 13
D: NA
CDR3: CASSYGGSTEAFF
DNA: TGTGCCAGCAGTTATGGGGGGAGCACTGAAGCTTTCTTT

size: NA
J: TRBJ2-3
V: TRBV11-2
length: 17
D: TRBD2
CDR3: CASSFLAGRSSTDTQYF
DNA: TGTGCCAGCAGCTTTCTAGCGGGAAGGTCGAGCACAGATACGCAGTATTTT

size: NA
J: TRBJ1-2
V: TRBV4-2
length: 14
D: TRBD1
CDR3: CASSQTQGDYGYTF
DNA: TGTGCCAGCAGCCAAACACAGGGGGACTATGGCTACACCTTC

size: NA
J: TRBJ2-1
V: TRBV7-2
length: 12
D: NA
CDR3: CASSLLEAEQFF
DNA: TGTGCCAGCAGCCTCTTAGAAGCTGAGCAGTTCTTC